This paragraph covers one TCR beta chain sequence. This record comes from a study of human T cells and chemical hapten exposure. Study at large: For sensitization, 2% DPC was applied to an approximately 2 cm by approximately 2 cm patch of upper inner arm skin. Diphenylcyclopropenone was administered weekly to the scalp of patients throughout the approximately 25-week study.

Sample time point: patch test 2, 6 weeks after DPC sensitization. The treatment: therapeutic diphenylcyclopropenone sensitization with weekly scalp DPC. Trimming took 6 bases from V and 3 from J, leaving 12 bases between them. CDR1 is SQVTM and CDR2 is ANQGSEA in the germline V gene. The length of the CDR3 is 12 residues. TCRdb reanalysed the RACE reads using MiXCR and keeps one entry per CDR3 protein. Of some 90,000 distinct CDR3 sequences in the sample, about an eighth were seen once. The sequencing used whole blood, collected in connection with sensitization to the hapten diphenylcyclopropenone (DPC). This clonotype was sampled from a woman aged 40 to 55 with alopecia areata. Some clones in this sample may be carry-over from other donors' samples. The chain is built from TRBV29-1 and TRBJ2-7; unclear D gene. The CDR3 bases are TGCAGCGTGCGGAACAGCGACTACGAGCAGTACTTC. Translated, it gives CSVRNSDYEQYF.